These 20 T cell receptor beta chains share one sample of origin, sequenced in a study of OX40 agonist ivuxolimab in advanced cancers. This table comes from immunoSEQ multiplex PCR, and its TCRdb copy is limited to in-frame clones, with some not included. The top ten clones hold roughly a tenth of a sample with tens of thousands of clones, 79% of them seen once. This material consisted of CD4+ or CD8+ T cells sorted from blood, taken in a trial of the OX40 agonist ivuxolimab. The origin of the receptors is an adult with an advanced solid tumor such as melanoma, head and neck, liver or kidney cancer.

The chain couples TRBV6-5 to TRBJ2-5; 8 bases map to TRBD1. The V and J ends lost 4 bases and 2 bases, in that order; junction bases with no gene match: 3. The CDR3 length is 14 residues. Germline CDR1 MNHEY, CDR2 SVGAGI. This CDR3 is CASSSQGAQETQYF. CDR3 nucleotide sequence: TGTGCCAGCAGTTCCCAGGGGGCGCAAGAGACCCAGTACTTC.

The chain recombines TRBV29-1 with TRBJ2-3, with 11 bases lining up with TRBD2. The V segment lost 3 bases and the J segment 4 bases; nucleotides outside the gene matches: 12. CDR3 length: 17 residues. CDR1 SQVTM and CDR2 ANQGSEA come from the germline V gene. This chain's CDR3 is CSVDPGLAAIDADTQYF. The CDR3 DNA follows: TGCAGCGTTGACCCGGGACTAGCGGCCATAGACGCAGATACGCAGTATTTT.

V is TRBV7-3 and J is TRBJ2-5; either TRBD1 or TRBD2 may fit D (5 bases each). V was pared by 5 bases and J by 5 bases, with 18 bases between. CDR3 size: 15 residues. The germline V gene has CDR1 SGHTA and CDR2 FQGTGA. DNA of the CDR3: TGTGCCAGCAGCCCCTTCTCGGGGCGCAGTGAGACCCAGTACTTC. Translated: CASSPFSGRSETQYF.

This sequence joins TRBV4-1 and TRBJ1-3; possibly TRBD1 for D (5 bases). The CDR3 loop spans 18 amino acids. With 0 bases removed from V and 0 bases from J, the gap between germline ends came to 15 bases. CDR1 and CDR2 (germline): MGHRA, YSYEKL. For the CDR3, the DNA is TGCGCCAGCAGCCAAGATAGAGTTGGGGCCTTCTCTGGAAACACCATATATTTT. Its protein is CASSQDRVGAFSGNTIYF.

The CDR3 nucleotides read TGTGCCAGCAGGTCGACAGGGGAAGGCACCGGGGAGCTGTTTTTT. It translates to CASRSTGEGTGELFF. The chain is built from TRBV13 and TRBJ2-2; 8 positions match TRBD1. With 6 bases clipped from V and 4 bases from J, the junction kept 7 bases outside the gene matches. The germline V gene has CDR1 PRHDT and CDR2 FYEKMQ (reference sequence). The CDR3 spans 15 residues.

Here the CDR3 reads CASSAIDSSANYGYTF. In nucleotides, the CDR3 is TGTGCCAGTAGTGCCATAGACAGTTCAGCTAACTATGGCTACACCTTC. V is TRBV19 and J is TRBJ1-2, with a possible D match to TRBD1 (5 bases). Deletions cut 5 bases from V and 0 bases from J, with 16 bases between. CDR3 length equals 16 residues. Germline CDR1 is LNHDA and CDR2 is SQIVND (reference sequence).

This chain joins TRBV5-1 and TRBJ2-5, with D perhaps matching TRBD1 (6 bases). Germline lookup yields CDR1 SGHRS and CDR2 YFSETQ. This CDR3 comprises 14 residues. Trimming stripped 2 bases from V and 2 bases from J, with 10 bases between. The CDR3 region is CASSFTGIQETQYF. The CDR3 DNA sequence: TGCGCCAGCAGCTTTACAGGGATACAAGAGACCCAGTACTTC.

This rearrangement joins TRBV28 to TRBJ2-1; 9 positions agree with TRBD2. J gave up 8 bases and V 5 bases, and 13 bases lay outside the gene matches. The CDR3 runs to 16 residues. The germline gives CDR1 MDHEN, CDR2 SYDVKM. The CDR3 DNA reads TGTGCCAGCAGTCCTCCTCCGGGACTAGCTCTCGATGAGCAGTTCTTC. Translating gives CASSPPPGLALDEQFF.

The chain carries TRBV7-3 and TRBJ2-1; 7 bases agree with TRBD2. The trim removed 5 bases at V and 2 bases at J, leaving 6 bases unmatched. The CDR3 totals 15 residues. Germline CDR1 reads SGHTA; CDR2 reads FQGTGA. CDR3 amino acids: CASSRSTSTYNEQFF. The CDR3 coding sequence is TGTGCCAGCAGCCGCTCGACTAGCACCTACAATGAGCAGTTCTTC. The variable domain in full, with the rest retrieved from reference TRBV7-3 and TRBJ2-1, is GAGVSQTPSNKVTEKGKYVELRCDPISGHTALYWYRQSLGQGPEFLIYFQGTGAADDSGLPNDRFFAVRPEGSVSTLKIQRTERGDSAVYLCASSRSTSTYNEQFFGPGTRLTVL.

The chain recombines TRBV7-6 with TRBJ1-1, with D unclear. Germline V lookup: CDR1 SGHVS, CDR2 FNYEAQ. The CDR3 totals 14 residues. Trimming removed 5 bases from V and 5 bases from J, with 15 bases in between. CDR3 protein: CASSGVSVSTEAFF. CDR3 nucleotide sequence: TGTGCCAGCAGCGGAGTCTCGGTTAGTACTGAAGCTTTCTTT.

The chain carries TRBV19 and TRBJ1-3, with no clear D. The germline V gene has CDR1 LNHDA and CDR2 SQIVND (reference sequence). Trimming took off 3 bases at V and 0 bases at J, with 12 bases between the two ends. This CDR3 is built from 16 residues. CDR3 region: CASSIPRSHSGNTIYF. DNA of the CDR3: TGTGCCAGTAGTATCCCTCGGAGTCACTCTGGAAACACCATATATTTT.

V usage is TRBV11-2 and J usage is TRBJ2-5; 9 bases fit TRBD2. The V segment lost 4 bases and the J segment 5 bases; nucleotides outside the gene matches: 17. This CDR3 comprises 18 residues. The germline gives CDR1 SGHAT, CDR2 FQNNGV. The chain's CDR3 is CASSSPLGSSGGPETQYF. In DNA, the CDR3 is TGTGCCAGCAGCTCCCCCTTGGGGAGTAGCGGGGGCCCGGAGACCCAGTACTTC.

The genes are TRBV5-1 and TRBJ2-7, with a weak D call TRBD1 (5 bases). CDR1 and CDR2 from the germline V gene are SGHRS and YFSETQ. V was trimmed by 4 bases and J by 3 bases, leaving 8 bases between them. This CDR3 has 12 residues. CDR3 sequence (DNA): TGCGCCAGCAGCGCCACAGGCTACGAGCAGTACTTC. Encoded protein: CASSATGYEQYF. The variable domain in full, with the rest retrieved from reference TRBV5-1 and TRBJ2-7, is KAGVTQTPRYLIKTRGQQVTLSCSPISGHRSVSWYQQTPGQGLQFLFEYFSETQRNKGNFPGRFSGRQFSNSRSEMNVSTLELGDSALYLCASSATGYEQYFGPGTRLTVT.

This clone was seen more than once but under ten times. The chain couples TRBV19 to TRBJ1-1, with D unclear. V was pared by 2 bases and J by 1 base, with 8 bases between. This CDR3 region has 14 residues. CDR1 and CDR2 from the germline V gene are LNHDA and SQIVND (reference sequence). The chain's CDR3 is CASSIFAENTEAFF. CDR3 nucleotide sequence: TGTGCCAGTAGTATATTCGCAGAGAACACTGAAGCTTTCTTT.

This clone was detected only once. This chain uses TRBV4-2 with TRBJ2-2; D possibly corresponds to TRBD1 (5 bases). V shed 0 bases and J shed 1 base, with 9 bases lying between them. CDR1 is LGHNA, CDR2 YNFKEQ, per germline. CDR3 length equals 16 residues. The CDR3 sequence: CASSQEGAQNTGELFF. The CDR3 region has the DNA TGTGCCAGCAGCCAAGAAGGGGCGCAGAACACCGGGGAGCTGTTTTTT.

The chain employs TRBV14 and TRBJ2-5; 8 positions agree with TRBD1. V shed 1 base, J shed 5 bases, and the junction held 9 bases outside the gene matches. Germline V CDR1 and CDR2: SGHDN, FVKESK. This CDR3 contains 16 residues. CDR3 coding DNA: TGTGCCAGCAGCCAAGCACCGACAGGGGTGTGGGAGACCCAGTACTTC. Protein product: CASSQAPTGVWETQYF.

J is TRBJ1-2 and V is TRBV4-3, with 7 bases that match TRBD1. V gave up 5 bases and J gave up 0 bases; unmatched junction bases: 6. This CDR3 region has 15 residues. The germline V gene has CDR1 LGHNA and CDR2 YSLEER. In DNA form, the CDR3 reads TGCGCCAGCAGCAAGGGGACAGATGCTAACTATGGCTACACCTTC. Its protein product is CASSKGTDANYGYTF.

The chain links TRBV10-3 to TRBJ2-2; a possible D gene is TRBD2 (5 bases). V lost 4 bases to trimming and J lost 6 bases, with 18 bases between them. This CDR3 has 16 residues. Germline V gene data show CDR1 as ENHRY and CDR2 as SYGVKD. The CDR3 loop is CAISVSVASTPGELFF. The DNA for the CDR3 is TGTGCCATCAGTGTGTCGGTAGCGTCAACCCCCGGGGAGCTGTTTTTT.

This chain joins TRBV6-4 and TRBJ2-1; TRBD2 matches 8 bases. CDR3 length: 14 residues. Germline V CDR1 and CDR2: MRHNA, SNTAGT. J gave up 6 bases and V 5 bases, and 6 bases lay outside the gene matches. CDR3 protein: CASSPLGGANEQFF. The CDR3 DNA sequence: TGTGCCAGCAGTCCACTCGGGGGGGCCAATGAGCAGTTCTTC.

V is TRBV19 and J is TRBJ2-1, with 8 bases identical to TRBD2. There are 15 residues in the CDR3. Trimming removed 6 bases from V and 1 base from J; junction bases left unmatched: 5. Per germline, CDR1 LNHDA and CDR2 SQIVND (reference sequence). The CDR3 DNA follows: TGTGCCAGTAGGATGGTAGCGGGATCCTACAATGAGCAGTTCTTC. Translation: CASRMVAGSYNEQFF.